One sample yielded the 20 T cell receptor beta chains listed below, sequenced in a study of blood T cells in healthy people across ages. The second PCR ran about 6 to 12 cycles with a sample-barcoded 5' primer and J-beta primers. TCRdb itself ran the 5' RACE reads through MiXCR, one entry per CDR3 protein. The table has roughly 1.9 million distinct CDR3 sequences, 35% to 50% seen once. The sequencing sample was made of blood. These receptors originate from a human donor in good health.

The J gene is TRBJ2-7, the V gene TRBV4-1, with D maybe TRBD1 (6 bases). This CDR3 contains 16 residues. V shed 3 bases and J shed 9 bases, with 24 bases lying between them. Germline loops: CDR1 MGHRA, CDR2 YSYEKL. This CDR3 reads CASSHAPSTGPSGQYF. The CDR3 bases are TGCGCCAGCAGCCACGCACCATCGACAGGACCAAGTGGGCAGTACTTC.

In this sample, this clonotype turned up many times. CDR3 coding DNA: TGCAGTGCTAGCCAACAGGGGGCCCCCTACGAGCAGTACTTC. Amino acid sequence: CSASQQGAPYEQYF. This sequence joins TRBV20-1 and TRBJ2-7, with 9 bases matching TRBD1. Trimming removed 3 bases from V and 2 bases from J; junction bases left unmatched: 5. CDR1 DFQATT and CDR2 SNEGSKA come from the germline V gene (reference sequence). There are 14 residues in the CDR3.

The chain joins TRBV5-1 to TRBJ1-1; 7 bases agree with TRBD1. The junction had 9 bases not matched to a gene; V was cut back by 4 bases and J by 3 bases. The CDR3 is 15 amino acids. Looked up from germline, CDR1 is SGHRS and CDR2 is YFSETQ. The CDR3 DNA sequence: TGCGCCAGCAGCCCGACAGGGCAGGGGGACACTGAAGCTTTCTTT. It yields the protein CASSPTGQGDTEAFF.

This clonotype appeared a few times. The rearrangement uses TRBV20-1 and TRBJ2-7, with 7 bases identical to TRBD1. J gave up 6 bases and V 6 bases, and 20 bases lay outside the gene matches. The CDR3 totals 16 residues. Germline V gene sequence: CDR1 DFQATT, CDR2 SNEGSKA (reference sequence). The DNA of the CDR3 is TGCAGTGCCCTAGCCCCAGAACAGGGGATGTCTGGCGAGCAGTACTTC. Residues: CSALAPEQGMSGEQYF.

The rearrangement joins TRBV7-2 to TRBJ1-2; no reliable D call. The CDR3 has 15 amino acids. Trimming removed 1 base at V and 2 bases at J, with 11 bases between. Germline CDR1 is SGHTA and CDR2 is FQGNSA. The CDR3, as DNA: TGTGCCAGCAGCTTAGACGGTCGCGGGAACTATGGCTACACCTTC. Residues: CASSLDGRGNYGYTF.

In this sample, this clonotype turned up many times. V is TRBV27 and J is TRBJ1-2; D not certain. Germline V lookup: CDR1 MNHEY, CDR2 SMNVEV (reference sequence). This CDR3 has 13 amino acids. Trimming pared 3 bases from V and 2 bases from J, leaving 7 bases between. CDR3 coding DNA: TGTGCCAGCAGTTTTCCGGGGAACTATGGCTACACCTTC. Translated, it gives CASSFPGNYGYTF.

This rearrangement joins TRBV18 to TRBJ2-7, with a possible D match to TRBD1 (5 bases). Germline CDR1 is KGHSH and CDR2 is LQKENI. Trimming cost V 2 bases and J 5 bases, with 16 bases left between them. The CDR3 covers 15 residues. CDR3 nucleotide sequence: TGTGCCAGCTCACCAAGGGATACAGGCGACCACGAGCAGTACTTC. Its translation: CASSPRDTGDHEQYF.

The chain carries TRBV20-1 and TRBJ1-1; perhaps TRBD1 as D (6 bases). V was clipped by 6 bases and J by 0 bases, with 14 bases between them. Per the germline V gene, CDR1 is DFQATT and CDR2 is SNEGSKA (reference sequence). This CDR3 region has 14 residues. The CDR3 DNA reads TGCAGTGCCTGCACAAACAGGGTGAACACTGAAGCTTTCTTT. It is translated as CSACTNRVNTEAFF.

The chain uses TRBV7-2 and TRBJ2-5; TRBD2 agrees at 12 bases. The assigned J gene may be wrong: the sequence end matches TRBJ2-1 better. CDR1 is SGHTA and CDR2 is FQGNSA in the germline V gene. The CDR3 length is 16 residues. The CDR3 DNA sequence: TGTGCCAGCAGCGCCCCACTAGCGGGGGGTCCAGAGACCCAGTTCTTC. It translates to CASSAPLAGGPETQFF.

The chain combines TRBV11-1 with TRBJ2-1; 15 bases fit TRBD2. V trimming: 5 bases; J trimming: 0 bases; junction bases outside the gene matches: 8. CDR1 and CDR2 (germline): SGHAT, FQDESV (reference sequence). CDR3 size: 19 residues. The CDR3 nucleotides read TGTGCCAGCAGCAGTGGGACTAGCGGGGGGTTGAGCTCCTACAATGAGCAGTTCTTC. Translating it yields CASSSGTSGGLSSYNEQFF.

The chain has TRBV4-2 and TRBJ2-1, with 8 bases identical to TRBD2. The CDR3 runs 16 residues. Losses at the gene ends were 1 base for V and 0 bases for J; bases not matched to a gene: 2. CDR1 is LGHNA and CDR2 is YNFKEQ in the germline V gene. The CDR3 nucleotides read TGTGCCAGCAGCCAAGGCGGGACTAGCTCCTACAATGAGCAGTTCTTC. Amino acid sequence: CASSQGGTSSYNEQFF.

Here the CDR3 DNA reads TGCAGCGTTGAAGACTCACCCTTCGGTGCCTACAATGAGCAGTTCTTC. It yields the protein CSVEDSPFGAYNEQFF. This chain links TRBV29-1 with TRBJ2-1; no clear D gene. This CDR3 region has 16 residues. V was shortened by 0 bases and J by 2 bases, with 14 bases between the two germline ends. From germline, CDR1 is SQVTM and CDR2 ANQGSEA.

As concerns this clonotype: It may be a read error: a sequence one base away is much more abundant. The CDR3 bases are TGCCCCAGCAGCTCGTCCGGGAACTTTAAGTACTTC. Translation: CPSSSSGNFKYF. The V call is TRBV5-1, the J call TRBJ2-5; tentatively, D is TRBD2 (5 bases). Germline V gene lookup returns CDR1 SGHRS and CDR2 YFSETQ. This CDR3 region has 12 residues.

This CDR3 is CASSSGPTGGRDEQYF. The CDR3 nucleotides read TGTGCCAGCAGTTCCGGACCAACAGGGGGTCGGGACGAGCAGTACTTC. The chain links TRBV28 to TRBJ2-4, with 8 bases identical to TRBD1. The DNA end favors TRBJ2-7, so the J call may be wrong. CDR3 length equals 16 residues. Germline CDR1 MDHEN, CDR2 SYDVKM.

The rearrangement links TRBV20-1 to TRBJ2-1; the match to TRBD1 covers 7 bases. CDR3 length equals 14 residues. Per germline, CDR1 DFQATT and CDR2 SNEGSKA (reference sequence). With 3 bases clipped from V and 3 bases from J, the junction kept 5 bases outside the gene matches. The CDR3 region has the DNA TGCAGTGCTAGTGGGACAGCCCTCTACAATGAGCAGTTCTTC. Translated, it gives CSASGTALYNEQFF.

A note on this clonotype: Sequence at one end of the junction differs from germline and may be a read error. The chain employs TRBV6-5 and TRBJ1-1; no clear D gene. Germline lookup yields CDR1 MNHEY and CDR2 SVGAGI. CDR3 length: 17 residues. CDR3 nucleotide sequence: TGTGCTAGCAGTTACTACAACTTGGCGGGGAGCGACACTGAAGCTTTCTTT. Translating gives CASSYYNLAGSDTEAFF.

This clonotype has just a few counts. The junction departs from the called germline gene at one end, perhaps through a read error. This rearrangement joins TRBV20-1 to TRBJ2-4; D is undetermined. The CDR3 runs 17 residues. Germline CDR1 is DFQATT and CDR2 is SNEGSKA (reference sequence). CDR3 loop: CRARDRLAGLAKNIQYF. The DNA for the CDR3 is TGCAGAGCTAGAGATCGATTAGCCGGGCTAGCCAAAAACATTCAGTACTTC.

The chain combines TRBV7-2 with TRBJ1-2; possibly TRBD1 for D (5 bases). Germline assignment: CDR1 SGHTA and CDR2 FQGNSA. The CDR3 runs 15 residues. Trimming removed 1 base from V and 1 base from J, with 10 bases in between. CDR3 loop: CASSLGGMDNYGYTF. CDR3 in DNA: TGTGCCAGCAGCTTAGGGGGGATGGATAACTATGGCTACACCTTC.

There are a few counts of this clonotype. The chain links TRBV7-8 to TRBJ2-1; D is possibly TRBD1 or TRBD2 (6 bases each). V was shortened by 3 bases and J by 0 bases, with 9 bases between the two germline ends. In germline, CDR1 is SGHVS, CDR2 FQNEAQ. This CDR3 has 15 residues. As DNA, the CDR3 is TGTGCCAGCAGCTTTGGGGGGCACTCCTACAATGAGCAGTTCTTC. Translation: CASSFGGHSYNEQFF.

This clonotype was seen a handful of times. V is TRBV4-1 and J is TRBJ2-1; a weak D match, TRBD1 (6 bases). The germline V and J ends were trimmed by 5 bases and 2 bases, with 13 bases remaining between them. The length of the CDR3 is 15 residues. Germline assignment: CDR1 MGHRA and CDR2 YSYEKL. The CDR3 region has the DNA TGCGCCAGCAGCGCAACAGGGTTTGCCTACAATGAGCAGTTCTTC. This sequence encodes CASSATGFAYNEQFF.